Following are 6 T cell receptor beta chains from one sample sequenced in a study of T cell responses to AZD1222 COVID-19 vaccine. The protocol was immunoSEQ multiplex PCR, while the TCRdb copy is restricted to in-frame clones and leaves out a portion. The profile covers about 110,000 clones, with approximately 84% appearing a single time and about 7.8% taken by the ten largest. Sequences were derived from peripheral blood, sampled on day 0 of AZD1222 vaccination. The receptor source for this set is an adult in good health.

This clone came up once. The V gene is TRBV28, the J gene TRBJ2-1; 8 nucleotides agree with TRBD1. The V segment lost 1 base and the J segment 5 bases; nucleotides outside the gene matches: 1. The germline gives CDR1 MDHEN, CDR2 SYDVKM. The CDR3 is 14 amino acids. The CDR3 region is CASSLLQGDNEQFF. The DNA of the CDR3 is TGTGCCAGCAGTTTATTACAGGGGGACAATGAGCAGTTCTTC.

The CDR3 DNA follows: TGCGCCAGCAGCCGGGAGGGGGGCCCCACAGATACGCAGTATTTT. It specifies CASSREGGPTDTQYF. The gene calls are TRBV5-1 and TRBJ2-3; TRBD2 matches 8 bases. V lost 4 bases to trimming and J lost 2 bases; unmatched junction nucleotides: 6. The length of the CDR3 is 15 residues. Germline V gene sequence: CDR1 SGHRS, CDR2 YFSETQ.

This sequence joins TRBV19 and TRBJ2-7, with D perhaps TRBD2 (5 bases). The CDR3 loop spans 14 amino acids. The ends were cut back, 6 bases at V and 3 bases at J, with 15 bases in the middle. CDR1 is LNHDA and CDR2 is SQIVND in the germline V gene (reference sequence). Here the CDR3 reads CASRNTPEGYEQYF. CDR3 nucleotide sequence: TGTGCCAGTAGAAACACCCCCGAGGGCTACGAGCAGTACTTC.

This clone has a single count. This chain uses TRBV6-5 with TRBJ2-3, with 9 positions matching TRBD2. The ends lost 3 bases at V and 1 base at J; junction bases unmatched: 5. The V gene's germline CDR1 is MNHEY and CDR2 SVGAGI. The CDR3 spans 16 residues. In DNA form, the CDR3 reads TGTGCCAGCAGTTATTGGAGCGGGGGGCGCACAGATACGCAGTATTTT. This sequence encodes CASSYWSGGRTDTQYF.

The genes are TRBV10-2 and TRBJ2-5; D possibly corresponds to TRBD2 (5 bases). Germline V CDR1 and CDR2: WSHSY, SAAADI. V was shortened by 7 bases and J by 3 bases, with 15 bases between the two germline ends. This CDR3 region has 14 residues. The CDR3 is CASTPPGEKETQYF. The DNA for the CDR3 is TGCGCCAGCACCCCCCCTGGGGAGAAAGAGACCCAGTACTTC.

This clone has more than one count but fewer than ten. The chain carries TRBV19 and TRBJ1-2; TRBD1 matches 7 bases. The germline V gene encodes CDR1 LNHDA and CDR2 SQIVND (reference sequence). After removal of 7 bases from V and 5 bases from J, the junction contained 13 bases not matched to a gene. This CDR3 has 15 amino acids. This CDR3 is CASTPTRQGGYGYTF. The CDR3 coding sequence is TGTGCCAGTACCCCAACGAGACAGGGTGGGTATGGCTACACCTTC. The full variable domain, in which reference TRBV19 and TRBJ1-2 provide the parts outside the CDR3, is DGGITQSPKYLFRKEGQNVTLSCEQNLNHDAMYWYRQDPGQGLRLIYYSQIVNDFQKGDIAEGYSVSREKKESFPLTVTSAQKNPTAFYLCASTPTRQGGYGYTFGSGTRLTVV.